These 24 T cell receptor beta chains originate from one sample sequenced in a study of regulatory T cells in long-lasting Graves disease. The time point denotes: newly diagnosed GD, antithyroid drugs for less than 3 months. The TCR library used RNA extracted from PBMCs. Arm-PCR of CDR3 regions with iRepertoire HTBI primers generated TCR beta libraries. TCRdb analysed the multiplex PCR reads with MiXCR anew, one entry per CDR3 protein. The table has 250,000 or so distinct CDR3 sequences, just over 20% seen once; the top ten hold approximately 13%. This material consisted of peripheral blood mononuclear cells (PBMCs), taken at new diagnosis, from a patient treated with antithyroid drugs. These receptors were collected from a female donor with Graves disease.

This clonotype has at least ten counts. The CDR3 DNA reads as TGCAGTGCTAGTCGCCCCAGCGCAGATACGCAGTATTTT. Translation: CSASRPSADTQYF. V is TRBV20-1 and J is TRBJ2-3; D is ambiguous. Trimming removed 3 bases from V and 4 bases from J, with 11 bases in between. CDR3 length equals 13 residues. Germline assignment: CDR1 DFQATT and CDR2 SNEGSKA (reference sequence).

There are many counts of this clonotype. The rearrangement links TRBV5-1 to TRBJ2-7; D tentatively fits TRBD1 or TRBD2 (6 bases each). The CDR3 is 17 amino acids. V was trimmed by 1 base and J by 3 bases, leaving 20 bases between them. Germline values: CDR1 SGHRS, CDR2 YFSETQ. CDR3 protein: CASSLTVEGHSGYEQYF. CDR3 DNA sequence: TGCGCCAGCAGCTTGACGGTGGAGGGACACTCAGGCTACGAGCAGTACTTC.

This clonotype was detected ten times or more. The chain carries TRBV20-1 and TRBJ2-3, with 11 bases matching TRBD1. Germline V gene data show CDR1 as DFQATT and CDR2 as SNEGSKA (reference sequence). The CDR3 length is 18 residues. Losses at the gene ends were 3 bases for V and 3 bases for J; bases not matched to a gene: 14. In DNA, the CDR3 is TGCAGTGCTAGTCCCATCAGTGGGGACAGGGGGGGAACAGATACGCAGTATTTT. It codes for CSASPISGDRGGTDTQYF.

This clonotype was counted between two and nine times. This chain connects TRBV19 to TRBJ1-5, with 8 bases aligning to TRBD1. V trimming: 5 bases; J trimming: 6 bases; junction bases outside the gene matches: 12. This CDR3 is 16 amino acids long. The germline V gene encodes CDR1 LNHDA and CDR2 SQIVND (reference sequence). This CDR3 reads CASSGSGTGLGQPQHF. Written as DNA, the CDR3 is TGTGCCAGTAGTGGATCCGGGACAGGACTTGGTCAGCCCCAGCATTTT.

This clonotype was seen repeatedly, ten times or more. The chain is built from TRBV12-3 or TRBV12-4 and TRBJ1-5; 9 bases fit TRBD1. V gave up 4 bases and J gave up 7 bases; unmatched junction bases: 5. The CDR3 loop spans 14 amino acids. CDR3 nucleotide sequence: TGTGCCAGCAGTTCGACAGGGGGTTCCCAGCCCCAGCATTTT. It is translated as CASSSTGGSQPQHF.

This clonotype was found many times. The chain joins TRBV16 to TRBJ1-5, with unresolved D. The CDR3 covers 13 residues. Germline CDR1 reads KGHSY; CDR2 reads FQNENV. Trimming left V 6 bases short and J 0 bases short, with 6 bases between. CDR3 nucleotides: TGTGCCAGCAGGGGTTATAGCAATCAGCCCCAGCATTTT. Residues: CASRGYSNQPQHF.

This clonotype was found many times. The V gene is TRBV2, the J gene TRBJ1-6; the D gene is possibly TRBD1 (6 bases). The CDR3 is 13 amino acids. V lost 11 bases, J lost 4 bases, and 12 bases lay in between. CDR1 is SNHLY, CDR2 FYNNEI, per germline. In DNA, the CDR3 is TGTGCCGAACAGGGAGGTTATAATTCACCCCTCCACTTT. Translating it yields CAEQGGYNSPLHF.

This clonotype has a handful of counts. CDR3 sequence: CASSYFGSGAAYEQYF. The DNA for the CDR3 is TGTGCCAGCAGTTACTTCGGATCCGGAGCAGCCTACGAGCAGTACTTC. The chain links TRBV6-5 to TRBJ2-7, with no clear D. Germline CDR1 and CDR2: MNHEY and SVGAGI. This CDR3 has 16 residues. V was trimmed by 1 base and J by 2 bases, leaving 15 bases between them.

A few counts support this clonotype. V gene TRBV6-2 or TRBV6-3 combines with J gene TRBJ1-2, with D perhaps TRBD1 (5 bases). This CDR3 has 13 amino acids. V dropped 8 bases and J dropped 3 bases, with 13 bases sitting between them. The germline V gene has CDR1 MNHEY and CDR2 SVGEGT. The CDR3 sequence: CASAAGADYGYTF. As DNA, the CDR3 is TGTGCCAGCGCGGCTGGGGCGGACTATGGCTACACCTTC.

This clonotype has ten or more counts. The chain uses TRBV19 and TRBJ2-5, with 7 bases identical to TRBD1. The germline gives CDR1 LNHDA, CDR2 SQIVND (reference sequence). J was trimmed by 3 bases and V by 7 bases; bases with no gene match: 11. The CDR3 spans 15 residues. The CDR3, as DNA: TGTGCCAGTAAAATCAGAACAGGGGCTGAAGAGACCCAGTACTTC. Residues: CASKIRTGAEETQYF.

In this sample, this clonotype turned up many times. This chain links TRBV12-3 or TRBV12-4 with TRBJ2-7, with D perhaps TRBD1 (6 bases). V lost 8 bases, J lost 6 bases, and 11 bases lay in between. The CDR3 is made up of 11 amino acids. In nucleotides, the CDR3 is TGTGCCAGCGGGGGCCTCGCCGAGCAGTACTTC. This translates into CASGGLAEQYF.

The V gene is TRBV4-1, the J gene TRBJ2-7, with D hard to call. Trimming took off 2 bases at V and 0 bases at J, with 11 bases between the two ends. CDR3 length equals 15 residues. Germline V CDR1 and CDR2: MGHRA, YSYEKL. CDR3 loop: CASSQIDIRSYEQYF. In DNA form, the CDR3 reads TGCGCCAGCAGCCAAATAGACATCCGCTCCTACGAGCAGTACTTC.

This clonotype occurred many times. The chain links TRBV4-1 to TRBJ1-4; the D gene is possibly TRBD1 (6 bases). The CDR3 is made up of 15 amino acids. Germline V gives CDR1 MGHRA, CDR2 YSYEKL. Between the trimmed V and J ends, which lost 0 bases and 11 bases, there was a span of 16 bases. The CDR3 protein is CASSQEGGVTGKLFF. CDR3 bases: TGCGCCAGCAGCCAAGAAGGGGGAGTGACCGGGAAACTGTTTTTT.

Comments on this clonotype: A much larger clonotype is one base distant, so this may be a read error. This chain joins TRBV5-8 and TRBJ2-1; tentatively, D is TRBD1 (6 bases). CDR3 length: 14 amino acids. The germline CDR1 and CDR2 sequences are SGHTS and YDEGEE. This chain's CDR3 is CAGSSLTGSREQFF. CDR3 DNA sequence: TGTGCCGGCAGCTCTTTGACAGGATCTAGGGAGCAGTTCTTC.

This clonotype showed up many times. The chain recombines TRBV11-3 with TRBJ2-5; the D is unclear. Germline V gene lookup returns CDR1 SGHNT and CDR2 YENEEA. The CDR3 runs to 13 residues. V dropped 6 bases and J dropped 3 bases, with 11 bases sitting between them. The CDR3 coding sequence is TGTGCCAGCAGTCGAAGCGAAAAAGAGACCCAGTACTTC. Residues: CASSRSEKETQYF.

Remarks on this clonotype: A read error is possible here, since a much larger clone lies one base away. This CDR3 reads CASSKRDSYEQFF. The CDR3 nucleotides are TGCGCCAGCAGCAAAAGGGACAGCTACGAGCAGTTCTTC. The rearrangement joins TRBV10-2 to TRBJ2-4; 7 bases map to TRBD1. With the DNA end fitting TRBJ2-1 better, the J assignment may be wrong. Per the germline V gene, CDR1 is WSHSY and CDR2 is SAAADI. The CDR3 has 13 amino acids.

There are many counts of this clonotype. This chain connects TRBV11-2 to TRBJ2-1; a weak D match, TRBD2 (7 bases). The CDR3 extends over 19 amino acids. CDR1 and CDR2 from the germline V gene are SGHAT and FQNNGV. With 0 bases removed from V and 1 base from J, the gap between germline ends came to 19 bases. The CDR3 DNA is TGTGCCAGCAGCTTAGACTCATTAGGCGGGGGCCTATCCTACAATGAGCAGTTCTTC. Residues: CASSLDSLGGGLSYNEQFF.

Regarding this clonotype: A much larger clone is a single base away; this may be a read error. This chain joins TRBV5-5 and TRBJ2-1; no reliable D call. This CDR3 is 15 amino acids long. Germline-derived CDR1 and CDR2 are SGHKS and YYEKEE (reference sequence). The V and J ends lost 3 bases and 3 bases respectively, with 13 bases between them. This chain's CDR3 is CASSSGRSFYNEQFF. For the CDR3, the DNA is TGTGCCAGCAGCTCTGGACGGAGCTTCTACAATGAGCAGTTCTTC.

This chain joins TRBV19 and TRBJ1-6; the D gene is possibly TRBD1 (5 bases). V shed 2 bases and J shed 7 bases, with 9 bases lying between them. The germline CDR1 and CDR2 sequences are LNHDA and SQIVND (reference sequence). CDR3 length: 14 amino acids. The chain's CDR3 is CASSIRGENSPLHF. As DNA, the CDR3 is TGTGCCAGTAGTATACGGGGGGAGAATTCACCCCTCCACTTT.

Details on this clonotype: This likely came from a read error, as a far larger clone is one base away. This is likely a read error, given that the CDR3 carries no conserved phenylalanine or tryptophan at its end. The chain employs TRBV11-2 and TRBJ1-4; D is unclear. The CDR3 contains 13 residues. V lost 5 bases and J 8 bases, leaving 12 bases between the germline ends. The germline V gene encodes CDR1 SGHAT and CDR2 FQNNGV. The DNA for the CDR3 is TGTGCCAGCAGCCCTGTGATGAGGGAAAAACTGTTTTCT. This encodes CASSPVMREKLFS.

In regard to this clonotype: The germline gene is not matched at one end of the junction; a read error may be the cause. This chain connects TRBV3-1 to TRBJ1-1, with TRBD1 matching over 8 bases. CDR1 is LGHDT, CDR2 YNNKEL, per germline (reference sequence). The CDR3 runs to 15 residues. The CDR3, as DNA: TGTGCAAGCAGCCCCTCGGACAGGGTGGGCGAGAGAGCTTTCTTT. This codes for CASSPSDRVGERAFF. The entire variable domain, with the rest obtained from reference TRBV3-1 and TRBJ1-1, is as follows: DTAVSQTPKYLVTQMGNDKSIKCEQNLGHDTMYWYKQDSKKFLKIMFSYNNKELIINETVPNRFSPKSPDKAHLNLHINSLELGDSAVYFCASSPSDRVGERAFFGQGTRLTVV.

This clonotype was seen many times. The chain joins TRBV4-3 to TRBJ1-2; no definite D call. The CDR3 spans 16 residues. V lost 0 bases and J 5 bases, leaving 16 bases between the germline ends. Germline values: CDR1 LGHNA, CDR2 YSLEER. As DNA, the CDR3 is TGCGCCAGCAGCCAAGAAACAGCGGACCGGTGGTATGGCTACACCTTC. Translated, it gives CASSQETADRWYGYTF.

This clonotype was counted many times. The chain is built from TRBV7-6 and TRBJ2-7; D is unresolved. The CDR3 spans 14 residues. The V gene lost 1 base and the J gene lost 2 bases, with 9 bases spanning the gap. In germline, CDR1 is SGHVS, CDR2 FNYEAQ. CDR3: CASSLDPTTYEQYF. CDR3 sequence (DNA): TGTGCCAGCAGCTTAGACCCTACTACCTACGAGCAGTACTTC.

Worth noting for this clonotype: The likely explanation is a read error, given a far larger clone one base away. The chain couples TRBV10-3 to TRBJ2-7; no definite D call. Trimming shortened V by 5 bases and J by 4 bases, and 15 bases separated the two germline ends. This CDR3 comprises 14 residues. Germline-derived CDR1 and CDR2 are ENHRY and SYGVKD. CDR3 in amino acids: CAISQRPGRYEQYF. CDR3 DNA: TGTGCCATCAGTCAACGGCCCGGTCGATACGAGCAGTACTTC.